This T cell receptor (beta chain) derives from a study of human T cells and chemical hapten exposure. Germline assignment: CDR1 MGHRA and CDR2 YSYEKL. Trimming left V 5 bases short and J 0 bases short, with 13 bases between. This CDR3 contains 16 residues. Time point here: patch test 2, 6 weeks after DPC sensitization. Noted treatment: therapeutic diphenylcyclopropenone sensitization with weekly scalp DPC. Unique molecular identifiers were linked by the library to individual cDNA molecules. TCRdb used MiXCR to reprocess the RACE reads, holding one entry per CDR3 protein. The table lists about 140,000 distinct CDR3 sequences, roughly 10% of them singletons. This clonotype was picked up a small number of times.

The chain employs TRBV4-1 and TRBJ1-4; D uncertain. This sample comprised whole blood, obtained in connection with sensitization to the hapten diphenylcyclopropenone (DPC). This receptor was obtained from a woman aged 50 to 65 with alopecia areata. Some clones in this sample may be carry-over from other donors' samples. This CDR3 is CASSTGAAATNEKLFF. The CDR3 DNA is TGCGCCAGCAGCACTGGTGCGGCAGCAACTAATGAAAAACTGTTTTTT.